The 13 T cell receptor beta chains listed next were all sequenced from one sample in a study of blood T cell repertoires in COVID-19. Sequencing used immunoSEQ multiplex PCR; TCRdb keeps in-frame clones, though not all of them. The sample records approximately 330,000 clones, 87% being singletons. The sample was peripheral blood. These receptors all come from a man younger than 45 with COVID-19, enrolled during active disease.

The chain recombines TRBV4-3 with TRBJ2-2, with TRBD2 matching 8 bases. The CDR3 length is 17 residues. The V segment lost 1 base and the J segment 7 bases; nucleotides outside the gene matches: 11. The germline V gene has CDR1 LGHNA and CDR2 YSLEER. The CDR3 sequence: CASSQVPPSGGFGELFF. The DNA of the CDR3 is TGCGCCAGCAGCCAAGTTCCCCCCAGCGGGGGTTTCGGGGAGCTGTTTTTT.

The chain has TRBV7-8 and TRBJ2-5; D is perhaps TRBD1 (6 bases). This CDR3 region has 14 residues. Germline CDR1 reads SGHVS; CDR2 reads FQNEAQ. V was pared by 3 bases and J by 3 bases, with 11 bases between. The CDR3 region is CASSLTRDKETQYF. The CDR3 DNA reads TGTGCCAGCAGCTTGACCCGGGACAAAGAGACCCAGTACTTC.

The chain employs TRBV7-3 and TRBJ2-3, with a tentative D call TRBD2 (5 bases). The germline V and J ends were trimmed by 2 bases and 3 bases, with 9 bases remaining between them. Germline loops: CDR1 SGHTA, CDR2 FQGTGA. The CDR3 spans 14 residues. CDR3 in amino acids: CASSLRGDTDTQYF. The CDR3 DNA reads TGTGCCAGCAGCTTACGGGGTGATACAGATACGCAGTATTTT.

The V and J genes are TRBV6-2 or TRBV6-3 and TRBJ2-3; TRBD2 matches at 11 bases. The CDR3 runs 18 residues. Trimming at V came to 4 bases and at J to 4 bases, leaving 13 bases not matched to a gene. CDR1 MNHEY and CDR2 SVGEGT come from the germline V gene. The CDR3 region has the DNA TGTGCCAGCAGTTCCCTGAAGACTAGCGGGGTAGGTGCAGATACGCAGTATTTT. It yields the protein CASSSLKTSGVGADTQYF.

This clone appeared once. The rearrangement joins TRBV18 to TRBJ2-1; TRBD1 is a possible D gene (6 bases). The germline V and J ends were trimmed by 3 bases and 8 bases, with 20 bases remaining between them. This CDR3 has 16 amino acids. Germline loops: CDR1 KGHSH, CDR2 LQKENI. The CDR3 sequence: CASSPPARTASDEQFF. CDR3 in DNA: TGTGCCAGCTCACCCCCCGCCCGGACAGCCTCCGATGAGCAGTTCTTC.

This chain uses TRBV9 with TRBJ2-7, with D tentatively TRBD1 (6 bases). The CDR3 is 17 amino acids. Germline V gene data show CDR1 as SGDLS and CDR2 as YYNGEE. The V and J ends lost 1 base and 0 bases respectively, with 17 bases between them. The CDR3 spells CASSVSVTGTNSYEQYF. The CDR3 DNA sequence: TGTGCCAGCAGCGTATCTGTGACAGGCACCAACTCCTACGAGCAGTACTTC.

The CDR3 region is CASRRQQGVSYGYTF. Written as DNA, the CDR3 is TGTGCCAGCAGGCGACAACAGGGGGTTAGCTATGGCTACACCTTC. The rearrangement links TRBV6-5 to TRBJ1-2, with 8 bases matching TRBD1. Germline trimming cut 6 bases from V and 4 bases from J; bases unmatched to any gene: 10. The CDR3 is 15 residues long. Per germline, CDR1 MNHEY and CDR2 SVGAGI.

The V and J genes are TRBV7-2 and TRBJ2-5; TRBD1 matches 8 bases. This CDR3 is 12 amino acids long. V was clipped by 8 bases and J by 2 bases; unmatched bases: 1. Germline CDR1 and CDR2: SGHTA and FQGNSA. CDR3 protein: CASHRGQETQYF. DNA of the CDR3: TGTGCCAGCCACAGGGGGCAAGAGACCCAGTACTTC.

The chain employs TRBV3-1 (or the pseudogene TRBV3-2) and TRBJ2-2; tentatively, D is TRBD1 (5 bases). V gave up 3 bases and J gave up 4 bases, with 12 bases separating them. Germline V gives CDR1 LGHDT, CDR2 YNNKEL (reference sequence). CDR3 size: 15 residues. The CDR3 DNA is TGTGCCAGCAGCCAGCCAGGGTGCAGCACCGGGGAGCTGTTTTTT. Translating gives CASSQPGCSTGELFF.

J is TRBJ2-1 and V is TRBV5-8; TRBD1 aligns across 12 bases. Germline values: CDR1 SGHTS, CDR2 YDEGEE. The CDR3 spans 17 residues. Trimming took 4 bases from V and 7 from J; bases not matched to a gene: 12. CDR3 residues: CASSHPAGTGGVNEQFF. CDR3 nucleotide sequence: TGTGCCAGCAGCCACCCGGCCGGGACAGGGGGCGTGAATGAGCAGTTCTTC.

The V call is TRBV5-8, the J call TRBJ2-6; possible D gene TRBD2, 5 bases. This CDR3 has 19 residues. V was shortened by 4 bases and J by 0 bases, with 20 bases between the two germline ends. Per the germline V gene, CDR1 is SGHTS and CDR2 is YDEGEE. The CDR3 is CASSIGLAGVYSGANVLTF. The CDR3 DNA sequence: TGTGCCAGCAGCATCGGACTTGCTGGTGTATACTCTGGGGCCAACGTCCTGACTTTC.

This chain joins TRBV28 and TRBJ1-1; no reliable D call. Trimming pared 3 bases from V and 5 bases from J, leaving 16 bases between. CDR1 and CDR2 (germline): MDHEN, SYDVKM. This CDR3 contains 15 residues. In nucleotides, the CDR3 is TGTGCCAGCAGTTTTCTTAGCAGAAGTGTGACTGAAGCTTTCTTT. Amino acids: CASSFLSRSVTEAFF.

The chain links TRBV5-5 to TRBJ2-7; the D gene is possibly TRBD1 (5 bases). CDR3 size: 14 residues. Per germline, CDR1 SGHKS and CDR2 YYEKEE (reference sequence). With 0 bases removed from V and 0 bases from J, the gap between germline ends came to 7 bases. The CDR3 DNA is TGTGCCAGCAGCTTGGGGGGCAACTCCTACGAGCAGTACTTC. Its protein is CASSLGGNSYEQYF.